The entry that follows covers one T cell receptor beta chain sequence. Its antigen remains unknown. The library was made from cDNA and included unique molecular identifiers. TCRdb redid the calling of the PCR reads with MiXCR, one entry per CDR3 protein. The table has roughly 600,000 distinct CDR3 sequences, around 47% seen once; the top ten hold more than 1.5%. This sample is part of a study of post-analysis software for immune sequencing data. Study-wide context: Courses of disease covered relapsing-remitting, secondary progressive and progressive-relapsing multiple sclerosis.

Study-level results: Significantly decreased normalized Chao1 diversity was recorded for multiple sclerosis patients relative to controls. Included in a set of roughly five TRBV segments more frequent in patients than controls were TRBV5-6, TRBV5-1 and TRBV20-1. Batch-mates among the samples co-clustered strongly by F measure.

The CDR3 contains 14 residues. V shed 3 bases, J shed 11 bases, and the junction held 11 bases outside the gene matches. CDR1 SQVTM and CDR2 ANQGSEA come from the germline V gene. This sequence joins TRBV29-1 and TRBJ2-5; TRBD2 matches 11 bases. The origin of this receptor is a girl aged 5 to 17 with multiple sclerosis. Sequenced sample: blood. CDR3 protein: CSVDGTSGLNGQYF. In DNA form, the CDR3 reads TGCAGCGTTGATGGGACTAGCGGACTCAATGGGCAGTACTTC.